This T cell receptor (beta chain) emerged from a study of blood T cells in healthy people across ages. With 1 base removed from V and 8 bases from J, the gap between germline ends came to 9 bases. This CDR3 contains 13 residues. CDR1 and CDR2 (germline): LGHDT, YNNKEL (reference sequence). Through a sample-barcoded 5' primer and a J-beta primer mix, a second PCR was run for about 6 to 11 cycles. One entry per CDR3 protein results from TCRdb running MiXCR on the 5' RACE reads. Of around 820,000 distinct CDR3 sequences in the sample, 20% to 25% were seen once. The same sample was also used in a study of T cells of mothers and their children. From that report: The donor cohort consisted of three healthy Caucasian mothers and their six children. Related mother-child pairs showed slightly higher but non-significant overlap than unrelated pairs.

This sequence was found in a boy aged 5-17 years in good health. The J gene is TRBJ2-1, the V gene TRBV3-1; D is ambiguous. Sequenced material: blood. This CDR3 reads CASSQVLSYEQFF. Written as DNA, the CDR3 is TGTGCCAGCAGCCAAGTACTTAGCTATGAGCAGTTCTTC.